The present entry profiles one T cell receptor (beta chain) with its context. Its antigen is as yet unknown. Alongside a J-beta primer mix, a sample-barcoded 5' primer served in a second PCR lasting about 7 to 12 cycles. TCRdb itself ran the 5' RACE reads through MiXCR, one entry per CDR3 protein. The sample includes about 1.6 million distinct CDR3 sequences, around 36% of them seen just once. These data belong to a study of blood T cells in healthy people across ages. General study points: The study regarded diversity estimates from one million T cells as underestimates. As naive T cell percentage varied, TCR beta diversity correlated strongly with it.

The germline CDR1 and CDR2 sequences are DFQATT and SNEGSKA (reference sequence). The CDR3 length is 14 residues. Drawn from each donor were 7.5 to 10 milliliters of peripheral blood. The total RNA that was extracted per sample amounted to at least 5.5 micrograms. Sequences were obtained from blood. This receptor was identified in a woman under 40 in good health. The V and J genes are TRBV20-1 and TRBJ2-5, with 9 bases aligning to TRBD1. The better agreement between TRBJ2-7 and the DNA end casts doubt on the J call. The chain's CDR3 is CSARRGQGPLEQYF. The CDR3 DNA reads TGCAGTGCTAGAAGGGGACAGGGTCCTCTCGAGCAGTACTTC.